This T cell receptor beta chain is drawn from a study of T cells in Graves' hyperthyroidism and ophthalmopathy. Study at large: Sampling of peripheral blood happened at initial diagnosis, prior to any treatment.

Germline assignment: CDR1 SGHAT and CDR2 FQDESV (reference sequence). The CDR3 is 18 amino acids. Diagnosing involved the use of clinical symptoms, serum thyroxine and TRAb, thyroid ultrasound and orbital computed tomography. Turning to this clonotype: One end of the junction does not line up with germline, which may come from a read error.

The CDR3 regions of TCR beta were amplified from RNA transcripts. HTBI primers were employed in a first-round RT-PCR of the TCR CDR3. Using its own MiXCR run on the multiplex PCR reads, TCRdb lists one record per CDR3 protein. The sample records 550,000 to 650,000 distinct CDR3 sequences, roughly 15% being singletons. The receptor was isolated from a woman between 40 and 55 years old with Graves' hyperthyroidism. Sequenced sample: blood. V is TRBV11-1 and J is TRBJ2-2, with 11 bases that match TRBD2. The CDR3 sequence: CASSSPGLAETNTGGLFF. In DNA, the CDR3 is TGTGCCAGCAGCTCACCGGGACTAGCGGAAACGAACACCGGGGGGCTGTTTTTT.